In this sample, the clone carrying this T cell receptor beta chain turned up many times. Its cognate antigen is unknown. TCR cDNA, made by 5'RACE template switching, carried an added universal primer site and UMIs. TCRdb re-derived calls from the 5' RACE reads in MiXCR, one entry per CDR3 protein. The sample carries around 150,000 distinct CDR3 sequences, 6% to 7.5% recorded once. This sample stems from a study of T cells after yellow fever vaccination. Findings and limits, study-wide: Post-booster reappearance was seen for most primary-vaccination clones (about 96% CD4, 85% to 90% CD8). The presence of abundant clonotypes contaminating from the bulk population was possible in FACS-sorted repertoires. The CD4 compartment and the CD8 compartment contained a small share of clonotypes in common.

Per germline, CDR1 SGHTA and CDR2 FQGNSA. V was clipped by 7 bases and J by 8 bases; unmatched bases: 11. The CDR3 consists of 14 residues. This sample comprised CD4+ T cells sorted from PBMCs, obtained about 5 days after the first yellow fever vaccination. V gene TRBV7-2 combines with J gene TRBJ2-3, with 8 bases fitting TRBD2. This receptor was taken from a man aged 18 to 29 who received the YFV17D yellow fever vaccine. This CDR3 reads CASTVRGGEATQYF. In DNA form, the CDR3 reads TGTGCCAGCACCGTACGGGGGGGGGAAGCTACGCAGTATTTT.